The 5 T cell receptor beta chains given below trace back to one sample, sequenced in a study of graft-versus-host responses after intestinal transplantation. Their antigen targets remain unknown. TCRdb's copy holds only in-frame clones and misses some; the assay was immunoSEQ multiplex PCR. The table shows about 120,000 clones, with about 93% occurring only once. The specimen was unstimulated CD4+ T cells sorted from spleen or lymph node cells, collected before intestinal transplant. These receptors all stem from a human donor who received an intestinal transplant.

CDR3 protein: CASSDPGQGWTEAFF. CDR3 coding DNA: TGTGCCAGTAGTGATCCGGGACAGGGGTGGACTGAAGCTTTCTTT. The chain couples TRBV19 to TRBJ1-1; 10 bases are a match to TRBD1. J was trimmed by 5 bases and V by 5 bases; bases with no gene match: 8. From germline, CDR1 is LNHDA and CDR2 SQIVND (reference sequence). The CDR3 loop spans 15 amino acids.

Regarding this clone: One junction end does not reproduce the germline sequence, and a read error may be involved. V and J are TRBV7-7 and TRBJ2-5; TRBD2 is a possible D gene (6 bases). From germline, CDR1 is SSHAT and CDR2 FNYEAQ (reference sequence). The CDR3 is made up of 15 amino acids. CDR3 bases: TGTGCTAGCAGCTTCGGCGGGACCGCCCAAGAGACCCAGTACTTC. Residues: CASSFGGTAQETQYF. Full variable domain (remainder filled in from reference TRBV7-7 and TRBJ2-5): GAGVSQSPRYKVTKRGQDVTLRCDPISSHATLYWYQQALGQGPEFLTYFNYEAQPDKSGLPSDRFSAERPEGSISTLTIQRTEQRDSAMYRCASSFGGTAQETQYFGPGTRLLVL.

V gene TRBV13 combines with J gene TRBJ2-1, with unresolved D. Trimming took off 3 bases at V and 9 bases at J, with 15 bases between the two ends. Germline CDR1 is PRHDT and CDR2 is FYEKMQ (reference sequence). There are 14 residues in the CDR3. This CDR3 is CASSFFVSRGEQFF. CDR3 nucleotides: TGTGCCAGCAGCTTCTTCGTGTCGCGTGGTGAGCAGTTCTTC.

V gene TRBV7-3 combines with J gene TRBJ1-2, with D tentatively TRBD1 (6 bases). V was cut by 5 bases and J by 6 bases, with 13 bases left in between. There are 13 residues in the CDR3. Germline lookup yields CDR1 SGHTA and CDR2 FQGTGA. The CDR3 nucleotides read TGTGCCAGCAGCCCCTCGGGGGGGCATGGCTACACCTTC. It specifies CASSPSGGHGYTF.

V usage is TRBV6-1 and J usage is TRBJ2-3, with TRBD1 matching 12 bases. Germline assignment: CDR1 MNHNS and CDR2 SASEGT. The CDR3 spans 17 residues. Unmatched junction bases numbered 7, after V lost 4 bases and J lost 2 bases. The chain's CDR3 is CASSGDRGRLTTDTQYF. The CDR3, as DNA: TGTGCCAGCAGTGGGGACAGGGGGCGCCTTACCACAGATACGCAGTATTTT.